This T cell receptor (beta chain) was documented in a study of T cells in Graves' hyperthyroidism and ophthalmopathy. The V gene lost 0 bases and the J gene lost 8 bases, with 10 bases spanning the gap. Germline-derived CDR1 and CDR2 are GTSNPN and SVGIG (reference sequence). CDR3 length: 13 amino acids. Absence of ophthalmopathy progression within 18 months defined stable Graves' hyperthyroidism. Every diagnosis used clinical symptoms, serum thyroxine and TRAb, thyroid ultrasound and orbital computed tomography. As for this clonotype: The antigen is unknown.

Study observations and caveats: Using 13 V-J features, a model discriminated ophthalmopathy from stable hyperthyroidism. The model anticipated ophthalmopathy a median approximately 6.7 months pre-onset.

Regions amplified from RNA transcripts were the TCR beta CDR3 regions. First-round RT-PCR of the TCR CDR3 relied on the HTBI primer set. TCRdb redid the calling of the multiplex PCR reads with MiXCR, one entry per CDR3 protein. The sample carries about 740,000 distinct CDR3 sequences, 14% recorded once. The chain links TRBV30 to TRBJ1-4; D uncertain. Sample: blood. The clonotype was recovered from a woman aged 18 to 35 with Graves' hyperthyroidism. CDR3 sequence: CAWSVAAKEKLFF. The CDR3 DNA follows: TGTGCCTGGAGTGTGGCAGCGAAAGAAAAACTGTTTTTT.